This T cell receptor (beta chain) was obtained from a study of blood T cell repertoires in COVID-19. Study summary: There were acute and convalescent COVID-19 samples, and they came from the United States, Italy and Spain. T cells, B-cell-depleted T cells, or PBMCs supplied cDNA or gDNA.

Assay used: immunoSEQ multiplex PCR; TCRdb lists only in-frame clones, some missing. The sample lists hundreds of thousands of clones, 70% to 90% occurring once. Germline V gene data show CDR1 as GTSNPN and CDR2 as SVGIG (reference sequence). The CDR3 consists of 13 residues. V was pared by 3 bases and J by 4 bases, with 5 bases of the junction left unmatched. The specimen was peripheral blood. The chain carries TRBV30 and TRBJ1-2; 7 bases agree with TRBD1. This clonotype was obtained from a woman in her seventies with COVID-19, enrolled during active disease. CDR3 sequence: CAWSRQGLYGYTF. The CDR3, as DNA: TGTGCCTGGAGCCGACAGGGCCTCTATGGCTACACCTTC.